The 11 T cell receptor beta chains listed next were all sequenced from one sample in a study of blood T cell repertoires in COVID-19. Sequencing was performed with immunoSEQ multiplex PCR; in TCRdb, only in-frame clones are kept and a portion is missing. The sample yields 500,000 or so clones, about nine tenths seen once. The source material was PBMCs or T cells enriched from blood (not recorded which). All receptors come from a young woman who had recovered from COVID-19.

The chain uses TRBV9 and TRBJ1-1, with a possible D match to TRBD1 (5 bases). V was pared by 4 bases and J by 8 bases, with 21 bases between. From germline, CDR1 is SGDLS and CDR2 YYNGEE. This CDR3 region has 15 residues. Written as DNA, the CDR3 is TGTGCCAGCAGCCCGGGGGACGAAACTCTAAGCGAAGCTTTCTTT. It specifies CASSPGDETLSEAFF.

This sequence joins TRBV5-1 and TRBJ2-7; the D gene is possibly TRBD1 (6 bases). Germline values: CDR1 SGHRS, CDR2 YFSETQ. The CDR3 loop spans 13 amino acids. Trimming left V 0 bases short and J 2 bases short, with 6 bases between. CDR3 in amino acids: CASSLGGPYEQYF. DNA for the CDR3: TGCGCCAGCAGCTTGGGGGGGCCCTACGAGCAGTACTTC. Based on the CDR3 plus reference TRBV5-1 and TRBJ2-7, the full variable domain is KAGVTQTPRYLIKTRGQQVTLSCSPISGHRSVSWYQQTPGQGLQFLFEYFSETQRNKGNFPGRFSGRQFSNSRSEMNVSTLELGDSALYLCASSLGGPYEQYFGPGTRLTVT.

The J gene is TRBJ2-7, the V gene TRBV20-1, with 12 bases that match TRBD2. The V gene's germline CDR1 is DFQATT and CDR2 SNEGSKA (reference sequence). This CDR3 is 15 amino acids long. Losses at the gene ends were 3 bases for V and 2 bases for J; bases not matched to a gene: 5. The CDR3 is CSASRLAGDPYEQYF. The DNA of the CDR3 is TGCAGTGCTAGTAGACTAGCGGGGGATCCCTACGAGCAGTACTTC.

The J gene is TRBJ1-2, the V gene TRBV28; 8 bases align to TRBD1. Germline V gives CDR1 MDHEN, CDR2 SYDVKM. The V gene end was trimmed by 4 bases and the J gene end by 8 bases; junction bases not matched to a gene: 12. The CDR3 loop spans 15 amino acids. CDR3 protein: CASSSDRGPHGGYTF. The CDR3 DNA follows: TGTGCCAGCAGTTCAGACAGGGGCCCACATGGGGGCTACACCTTC.

J is TRBJ1-2 and V is TRBV6-5; a possible D gene is TRBD1 (5 bases). Germline V gene sequence: CDR1 MNHEY, CDR2 SVGAGI. The CDR3 consists of 13 residues. Trimming took 5 bases from V and 6 from J, leaving 13 bases between them. CDR3 sequence (DNA): TGTGCCAGCAGTCCCCGCGGCAGGGATGGCTACACCTTC. Amino acid sequence: CASSPRGRDGYTF.

The genes are TRBV9 and TRBJ1-3; D is perhaps TRBD1 (6 bases). The CDR3 is 14 amino acids. The V end was cut by 0 bases, the J end by 4 bases, with 8 bases between. In germline, CDR1 is SGDLS, CDR2 YYNGEE. Written as DNA, the CDR3 is TGTGCCAGCAGCGTAGAGGACAGCGGAAACACCATATATTTT. This codes for CASSVEDSGNTIYF. The entire variable domain, with the rest obtained from reference TRBV9 and TRBJ1-3, is as follows: DSGVTQTPKHLITATGQRVTLRCSPRSGDLSVYWYQQSLDQGLQFLIQYYNGEERAKGNILERFSAQQFPDLHSELNLSSLELGDSALYFCASSVEDSGNTIYFGEGSWLTVV.

V and J are TRBV5-3 and TRBJ1-4; D unclear. TRBV5-3 is recorded as an ORF, its role being uncertain. V was pared by 5 bases and J by 8 bases, with 19 bases between. The CDR3 covers 15 residues. The CDR3 reads CARSSGRPRREKLFF. The CDR3 nucleotides are TGTGCCAGAAGTTCCGGGCGTCCCAGGAGGGAAAAACTGTTTTTT.

Only a few counts were recorded for this clone. Within the sample, other DNA sequences also encode this same CDR3. The gene calls are TRBV5-6 and TRBJ1-1; possible D gene TRBD1, 5 bases. CDR1 and CDR2 (germline): SGHDT, YYEEEE. V shed 1 base and J shed 4 bases, with 8 bases lying between them. This CDR3 comprises 13 residues. The CDR3 nucleotides read TGTGCCAGCAGCTTGTGGGGGGGCACTGAAGCTTTCTTT. Translation gives CASSLWGGTEAFF.

The chain couples TRBV7-2 to TRBJ2-1; D possibly corresponds to TRBD2 (7 bases). This CDR3 contains 15 residues. V lost 1 base and J lost 7, with 14 bases in between. Germline V gene sequence: CDR1 SGHTA, CDR2 FQGNSA. The CDR3 DNA reads as TGTGCCAGCAGCTTAGGAAGGGGGGGCGGAAATGAGCAGTTCTTC. Translating gives CASSLGRGGGNEQFF.

The chain's CDR3 is CATSDPPRGNTEAFF. DNA of the CDR3: TGTGCCACCAGTGATCCTCCCAGGGGGAATACTGAAGCTTTCTTT. The chain joins TRBV24-1 to TRBJ1-1; 7 bases agree with TRBD1. Germline-derived CDR1 and CDR2 are KGHDR and SFDVKD. The CDR3 sequence is 15 residues long. The V segment lost 3 bases and the J segment 5 bases; nucleotides outside the gene matches: 8.

This sequence joins TRBV28 and TRBJ2-7; a possible D gene is TRBD2 (6 bases). Looked up from germline, CDR1 is MDHEN and CDR2 is SYDVKM. Between the trimmed V and J ends, which lost 1 base and 0 bases, there was a span of 7 bases. The CDR3 runs 14 residues. The CDR3 loop is CASSLSGVSYEQYF. As DNA, the CDR3 is TGTGCCAGCAGTTTATCGGGGGTCTCCTACGAGCAGTACTTC.